This paragraph covers one T cell receptor (beta chain) sequence. Authors' analysis steps: Amplified reference gene primers provided the basis for estimating nucleated cell counts. The data were produced by immunoSEQ multiplex PCR, yet TCRdb's version contains in-frame clones alone and is incomplete. That table is the source of V, J and clone size, and D and trimming were worked out from the DNA. Of 290,000 or so clones listed, around 87% were seen once; the top ten hold 1% to 1.5%. These data come from a study of blood T cell repertoires in COVID-19. The overall study: From the United States, Italy and Spain came samples of acute and convalescent COVID-19.

The V and J ends lost 5 bases and 7 bases, in that order; junction bases with no gene match: 10. The CDR3 is 15 residues long. Germline CDR1 MDHEN, CDR2 SYDVKM. The rearrangement uses TRBV28 and TRBJ1-4, with TRBD1 matching 7 bases. The material sequenced was peripheral blood. This TCR was recovered from an older man with acute or convalescent COVID-19. CDR3 amino acids: CASSPYRGIGEKLFF. For the CDR3, the DNA is TGTGCCAGCAGTCCCTACAGGGGTATTGGTGAAAAACTGTTTTTT.